The TCR beta chain under discussion was sequenced for a study of Ad26.COV2.S vaccination and SARS-CoV-2 variants. Overall study context: Administration of Ad26.COV2.S was intramuscular, either once or twice 56 days apart. Study-level findings and limits: Whether participants received vaccine or placebo, their non-spike TCR breadth was similar.

Measured with immunoSEQ multiplex PCR; TCRdb has only the in-frame clones, and not every one. This sample has a few hundred thousand clones, with 90% found just once. This clone occurred a few times. What it binds is not known. This CDR3 is 17 amino acids long. The trim removed 6 bases at V and 5 bases at J, leaving 13 bases unmatched. Germline lookup yields CDR1 SEHNR and CDR2 FQNEAQ (reference sequence). The treatment: roughly 20 received Ad26.COV2.S at low or high dose, single or two shots; 5 received placebo; per-sample allocation not given. Day 63 following the first vaccine or placebo injection was when the samples were taken.

This TCR came from a person between 18 and 60 years old who received the Ad26.COV2.S COVID-19 vaccine or a placebo. Specimen: peripheral blood, collected in a trial of Ad26.COV2.S vaccine versus placebo. The rearrangement joins TRBV7-9 to TRBJ2-1; 10 bases align to TRBD2. CDR3 coding DNA: TGTGCCAGCAGGGGCGATACTAGCGGGACGGGAGACAATGAGCAGTTCTTC. It yields the protein CASRGDTSGTGDNEQFF.